The rows below give T cell receptor beta chains drawn from one sample of a study of T-cell reconstitution after alpha-beta-depleted transplantation in children. TCRdb analysed the PCR reads with MiXCR anew, one entry per CDR3 protein. The table includes some 500,000 distinct CDR3 sequences, approximately 16% detected once. The source was PBMCs from the stem cell graft donor, collected from the stem cell graft. The receptors were gathered from a human donor who donated a stem cell graft to a child with acute lymphoblastic leukemia. CDR3s include the opening cysteine and the closing phenylalanine or tryptophan. The order of the fields is V gene, CDR3 length, clone size, D gene, J gene, CDR3 protein, CDR3 DNA. A D gene is named only where the DNA matches it firmly. Where a row states a size, it is once, few, many or the class of an expanded clone; other rows omit it.

TRBV5-1	14	NA	NA	TRBJ2-7	CASSFGDPSYEQYF	TGCGCCAGCAGCTTTGGGGATCCTTCCTACGAGCAGTACTTC
TRBV12-3/TRBV12-4	15	NA	NA	TRBJ1-1	CASSLVQGMNTEAFF	TGTGCCAGCAGTTTAGTGCAGGGAATGAACACTGAAGCTTTCTTT
TRBV7-8	16	NA	TRBD2	TRBJ2-1	CASSLGFLAGTGEWFF	TGTGCCAGCAGCTTAGGGTTTTTAGCGGGGACCGGAGAATGGTTCTTC
TRBV7-8	14	NA	TRBD1	TRBJ2-7	CASRLGQGADEQYF	TGTGCCAGCAGATTGGGACAGGGGGCTGACGAGCAGTACTTC
TRBV3-1	12	NA	NA	TRBJ1-1	CASSQGGDTSNF	TGTGCCAGCAGCCAAGGGGGGGACACCTCCAACTTT
TRBV7-7	11	NA	NA	TRBJ1-1	CARGRNTEAFF	TGTGCCAGGGGTAGGAACACTGAAGCTTTCTTT
TRBV18	15	few	TRBD2	TRBJ2-7	CASSPLAGMTYEQYF	TGTGCCAGCTCACCACTAGCGGGAATGACCTACGAGCAGTACTTC
TRBV29-1	14	NA	NA	TRBJ2-1	CSVGIGSLGDEQFF	TGCAGCGTGGGTATTGGATCCTTGGGCGATGAGCAGTTCTTC
TRBV15	14	NA	TRBD1	TRBJ1-5	CATSSRQGYQPQHF	TGTGCCACCAGCTCACGACAGGGATATCAGCCCCAGCATTTT
TRBV7-8	16	few	NA	TRBJ2-3	CASSLDPGSRADTQYF	TGTGCCAGCAGCTTAGACCCGGGCTCGAGGGCAGATACGCAGTATTTT
TRBV5-1	15	NA	NA	TRBJ2-7	CASSVYGLISYEQYF	TGCGCCAGCAGTGTTTACGGACTGATCTCCTACGAGCAGTACTTC
TRBV19	15	NA	TRBD2	TRBJ2-7	CASRDKAGGTYEQYF	TGTGCCAGTAGAGATAAAGCGGGAGGGACCTACGAGCAGTACTTC
TRBV5-1	15	few	NA	TRBJ2-7	CASSSADRRHYEQYF	TGCGCCAGCAGCTCAGCCGACAGGCGACACTACGAGCAGTACTTC
TRBV15	18	few	NA	TRBJ1-1	CATSRDVTVGRGVTEAFF	TGTGCCACCAGCAGAGATGTCACGGTGGGAAGGGGGGTCACTGAAGCTTTCTTT
TRBV27	14	NA	TRBD2	TRBJ2-7	CASNPGTSPHEQYF	TGTGCCAGCAATCCCGGGACTAGTCCCCACGAGCAGTACTTC
TRBV12-3/TRBV12-4	13	NA	NA	TRBJ2-2	CASSFAIAGELFF	TGTGCCAGCAGTTTTGCGATAGCCGGGGAGCTGTTTTTT
TRBV5-1	13	many	NA	TRBJ2-7	CASSLVEGYEQYF	TGCGCCAGCAGCCTTGTTGAGGGCTACGAGCAGTACTTC
TRBV24-1	13	few	NA	TRBJ2-3	CATSEVGTDTQYF	TGTGCCACCAGTGAAGTAGGCACAGATACGCAGTATTTT
TRBV13	16	NA	TRBD2	TRBJ2-3	CASSRYSGRAADTQYF	TGTGCCAGCAGCCGTTATAGCGGGAGGGCCGCAGATACGCAGTATTTT
TRBV14	18	NA	TRBD2	TRBJ2-3	CASSVSGSWVPRTDTQYF	TGTGCCAGCAGCGTCAGCGGGAGTTGGGTCCCCCGCACAGATACGCAGTATTTT
TRBV7-9	17	few	NA	TRBJ2-1	CASSPPPGVTQYNEQFF	TGTGCCAGCAGTCCTCCGCCGGGAGTAACCCAATACAATGAGCAGTTCTTC
TRBV20-1	14	NA	TRBD2	TRBJ2-7	CSARPSGSSRGQYF	TGCAGTGCTAGGCCTAGCGGGTCCTCTCGGGGGCAGTACTTC
TRBV12-3/TRBV12-4	15	few	NA	TRBJ2-1	CASSPQTPSYNEQFF	TGTGCCAGCAGCCCACAGACTCCCTCCTACAATGAGCAGTTCTTC
TRBV11-1	20	few	TRBD2	TRBJ2-1	CASSLTRLAGVSTLYNEQFF	TGTGCCAGCAGCTTGACCCGACTAGCGGGAGTCAGTACCCTTTACAATGAGCAGTTCTTC
TRBV24-1	16	NA	NA	TRBJ2-2	CATSAGAGSDTGELFF	TGTGCCACCAGTGCGGGAGCAGGATCGGACACCGGGGAGCTGTTTTTT
TRBV6-2/TRBV6-3	15	few	TRBD2	TRBJ2-7	CASSYPGLAGASGYF	TGTGCCAGCAGTTACCCGGGACTAGCGGGAGCCTCGGGGTACTTC
TRBV5-5	16	few	NA	TRBJ2-3	CASSLDGGLGTDTQYF	TGTGCCAGCAGCTTGGACGGGGGTCTGGGCACAGATACGCAGTATTTT
TRBV4-1	15	NA	NA	TRBJ2-7	CASRQIGARTYEQYF	TGCGCCAGCAGGCAGATTGGGGCCAGAACCTACGAGCAGTACTTC
TRBV20-1	14	NA	NA	TRBJ2-3	CSADRTRGTDTQYF	TGCAGTGCTGATAGGACGAGGGGAACAGATACGCAGTATTTT
TRBV29-1	13	NA	NA	TRBJ1-2	CSVEARESYGYTF	TGCAGCGTTGAGGCTCGAGAGAGCTATGGCTACACCTTC
TRBV20-1	14	NA	NA	TRBJ1-5	CSASPPTGHLPQHF	TGCAGTGCTAGCCCCCCGACAGGCCACCTGCCCCAGCATTTT
TRBV11-1	18	few	NA	TRBJ2-1	CASSLGSAGASSYNEQFF	TGTGCCAGCAGCCTGGGGTCAGCAGGCGCTAGCTCCTACAATGAGCAGTTCTTC
TRBV5-4	15	NA	TRBD1	TRBJ2-5	CASSLRQGAQETQYF	TGTGCCAGCAGCCTCAGACAGGGGGCCCAAGAGACCCAGTACTTC
TRBV6-5	12	NA	NA	TRBJ1-6	CASARDVSPLHF	TGTGCCAGTGCCAGGGATGTTTCACCCCTCCACTTT
TRBV12-3/TRBV12-4	13	few	NA	TRBJ2-7	CASSFARTHEQYF	TGTGCCAGCAGTTTTGCTAGGACACACGAGCAGTACTTC
TRBV12-3/TRBV12-4	13	NA	TRBD1	TRBJ1-2	CASRPAGTGVPTF	TGTGCCAGCAGGCCAGCCGGGACAGGGGTTCCCACCTTC
TRBV18	15	few	TRBD2	TRBJ2-7	CASSPNGLAVYEQYF	TGTGCCAGCTCACCAAACGGACTAGCGGTCTACGAGCAGTACTTC
TRBV27	15	NA	TRBD1	TRBJ2-7	CASSTGTGTSYEQYF	TGTGCCAGCAGTACCGGGACAGGGACCTCCTACGAGCAGTACTTC
TRBV20-1	12	NA	NA	TRBJ2-7	CSAYQETYEQYF	TGCAGTGCTTATCAGGAAACCTACGAGCAGTACTTC
TRBV7-3	14	NA	NA	TRBJ2-3	CASSLNGRPDTQYF	TGTGCCAGCAGCTTAAACGGGAGACCAGATACGCAGTATTTT
TRBV7-9	13	few	TRBD1	TRBJ2-7	CASSHFGSDRVDF	TGTGCCAGCAGCCACTTTGGGTCGGACAGGGTAGACTTC
TRBV10-2	15	NA	TRBD2	TRBJ2-7	CASSELAGGRYEQYF	TGCGCCAGCAGTGAGTTAGCGGGAGGTCGGTACGAGCAGTACTTC